The 17 T cell receptor beta chains listed next were all sequenced from one sample in a study of blood T cell repertoires in COVID-19. Assay: immunoSEQ multiplex PCR; the TCRdb copy retains only in-frame clones and omits some. The sample has approximately 230,000 clones; approximately 80% are singletons. Input material: peripheral blood. The receptors shown here come from a woman in her 40s with active or convalescent COVID-19.

This clone was seen once. The J gene is TRBJ2-2, the V gene TRBV6-2 or TRBV6-3; 13 bases fit TRBD2. The CDR3 spans 15 residues. Per germline, CDR1 MNHEY and CDR2 SVGEGT. V trimming: 6 bases; J trimming: 8 bases; junction bases outside the gene matches: 6. CDR3 residues: CASSRLAGGPGELFF. CDR3 nucleotide sequence: TGTGCCAGCAGCCGACTAGCGGGGGGACCGGGGGAGCTGTTTTTT.

The genes are TRBV15 and TRBJ2-3; tentative D call: TRBD2 (6 bases). The germline V gene has CDR1 LNHNV and CDR2 YYDKDF (reference sequence). The CDR3 sequence is 14 residues long. Trimming took 1 base from V and 1 from J, leaving 6 bases between them. CDR3 region: CATSRGEGTDTQYF. The CDR3 bases are TGTGCCACCAGCAGAGGGGAGGGCACAGATACGCAGTATTTT.

The CDR3, as DNA: TGTGCCAGCTCACCACCTGGTCAGGGGGCTTTTTTCTATGGCTACACCTTC. This translates into CASSPPGQGAFFYGYTF. The gene calls are TRBV18 and TRBJ1-2; 8 nucleotides agree with TRBD1. CDR3 length: 17 amino acids. The germline gives CDR1 KGHSH, CDR2 LQKENI. V shed 0 bases, J shed 4 bases, and the junction held 10 bases outside the gene matches.

Remarks on this clone: The same CDR3 is also encoded by other DNA sequences in this sample. The CDR3 reads CASSESGYGYTF. The CDR3 nucleotides read TGTGCCAGCAGTGAATCCGGCTATGGCTACACCTTC. The chain joins TRBV6-1 to TRBJ1-2, with D unclear. The CDR3 runs to 12 residues. V was shortened by 2 bases and J by 4 bases, with 5 bases between the two germline ends. Germline V CDR1 and CDR2: MNHNS, SASEGT.

The J gene is TRBJ1-5, the V gene TRBV15; TRBD1 matches 10 bases. The CDR3 has 17 residues. Germline lookup yields CDR1 LNHNV and CDR2 YYDKDF (reference sequence). V was pared by 4 bases and J by 1 base, with 7 bases of the junction left unmatched. The DNA of the CDR3 is TGTGCCACCAGCACCAGGACAGGGGGGACAAGCAATCAGCCCCAGCATTTT. Its protein product is CATSTRTGGTSNQPQHF.

Concerning this clone itself: Other DNA sequences in this specimen translate into the identical CDR3. The rearrangement joins TRBV7-3 to TRBJ1-1; perhaps TRBD1 as D (5 bases). There are 13 residues in the CDR3. The germline V gene encodes CDR1 SGHTA and CDR2 FQGTGA. V lost 3 bases, J lost 1 base, and 6 bases lay in between. CDR3 sequence reads: CASSFTGNTEAFF. The CDR3 DNA is TGTGCCAGCAGCTTTACAGGGAACACTGAAGCTTTCTTT.

The rearrangement joins TRBV4-1 to TRBJ2-3, with TRBD1 matching 8 bases. Unmatched junction bases numbered 6, after V lost 5 bases and J lost 2 bases. This CDR3 is built from 15 residues. From germline, CDR1 is MGHRA and CDR2 YSYEKL. This CDR3 reads CASSSWTGTTDTQYF. The CDR3 DNA follows: TGCGCCAGCAGCTCATGGACAGGGACCACAGATACGCAGTATTTT.

V and J are TRBV5-1 and TRBJ2-3; 8 bases match TRBD2. The CDR3 loop spans 14 amino acids. The germline gives CDR1 SGHRS, CDR2 YFSETQ. With V trimmed by 2 bases and J by 2 bases, 1 base remained unmatched. This CDR3 reads CASSLAGATDTQYF. The CDR3 coding sequence is TGCGCCAGCAGCTTAGCGGGGGCCACAGATACGCAGTATTTT. Together with reference TRBV5-1 and TRBJ2-3, the CDR3 gives the full variable domain: KAGVTQTPRYLIKTRGQQVTLSCSPISGHRSVSWYQQTPGQGLQFLFEYFSETQRNKGNFPGRFSGRQFSNSRSEMNVSTLELGDSALYLCASSLAGATDTQYFGPGTRLTVL.

The chain couples TRBV30 to TRBJ2-7, with 13 bases fitting TRBD2. Trimming cost V 2 bases and J 2 bases; bases outside gene matches: 3. This CDR3 is 15 amino acids long. Germline V gene sequence: CDR1 GTSNPN, CDR2 SVGIG (reference sequence). CDR3 residues: CAWSSTSGGAYEQYF. CDR3 bases: TGTGCCTGGAGTTCAACTAGCGGGGGGGCCTACGAGCAGTACTTC. Filled out from reference TRBV30 and TRBJ2-7, the complete variable domain reads SQTIHQWPATLVQPVGSPLSLECTVEGTSNPNLYWYRQAAGRGLQLLFYSVGIGQISSEVPQNLSASRPQDRQFILSSKKLLLSDSGFYLCAWSSTSGGAYEQYFGPGTRLTVT.

This sequence joins TRBV12-3 or TRBV12-4 and TRBJ2-7; 7 nucleotides align to TRBD1. The V segment lost 5 bases and the J segment 6 bases; nucleotides outside the gene matches: 1. This CDR3 region has 11 residues. CDR3 protein: CASSDRAEQYF. In nucleotides, the CDR3 is TGTGCCAGCAGTGACAGGGCCGAGCAGTACTTC.

This chain links TRBV6-5 with TRBJ1-1; tentative D call: TRBD1 (5 bases). The V end lost 11 bases, the J end lost 1 base, and 14 bases lay between the germline ends. Germline V CDR1 and CDR2: MNHEY, SVGAGI. The CDR3 is made up of 13 amino acids. The DNA for the CDR3 is TGTGCCGGCTCAGGGATCCCGAACACTGAAGCTTTCTTT. Protein: CAGSGIPNTEAFF.

The V gene is TRBV7-8, the J gene TRBJ2-3; D is ambiguous. The CDR3 consists of 12 residues. Between the trimmed V and J ends, which lost 5 bases and 6 bases, there was a span of 9 bases. Germline assignment: CDR1 SGHVS and CDR2 FQNEAQ. CDR3 DNA: TGTGCCAGCAGCCCTCCCGTGGATACGCAGTATTTT. Its protein product is CASSPPVDTQYF.

The V and J genes are TRBV2 and TRBJ2-7, with 9 bases matching TRBD1. Germline loops: CDR1 SNHLY, CDR2 FYNNEI. V shed 2 bases, J shed 4 bases, and the junction held 6 bases outside the gene matches. This CDR3 comprises 15 residues. The CDR3 reads CASSENRGHSYEQYV. The CDR3 DNA reads TGTGCCAGCAGTGAAAACAGGGGGCACTCATACGAGCAGTACGTC.

This chain uses TRBV5-4 with TRBJ2-7, with TRBD1 as a possible D gene (6 bases). Trimming pared 5 bases from V and 2 bases from J, leaving 14 bases between. Germline CDR1 and CDR2: SGHNT and YYREEE (reference sequence). CDR3 length: 14 residues. The CDR3 DNA reads as TGTGCCAGCAGGGAACGACAGGAAGCCTACGAGCAGTACTTC. This sequence encodes CASRERQEAYEQYF.

This chain connects TRBV10-2 to TRBJ2-7; tentatively, D is TRBD2 (5 bases). The length of the CDR3 is 13 residues. Per germline, CDR1 WSHSY and CDR2 SAAADI. The V gene lost 3 bases and the J gene lost 7 bases, with 13 bases spanning the gap. DNA of the CDR3: TGCGCCAGCAGTGAAGGTGGGCGGAGGGAGCAGTACTTC. Translated, it gives CASSEGGRREQYF.

The rearrangement uses TRBV28 and TRBJ1-2; 11 bases are shared with TRBD1. Trimming took 8 bases from V and 2 from J; bases not matched to a gene: 10. In germline, CDR1 is MDHEN, CDR2 SYDVKM. This CDR3 spans 16 amino acids. Here the CDR3 reads CASGGTGGALNYGYTF. The DNA for the CDR3 is TGTGCCAGCGGTGGGACAGGGGGAGCTTTGAACTATGGCTACACCTTC.

The chain carries TRBV5-4 and TRBJ2-1; 9 positions agree with TRBD2. V lost 0 bases, J lost 1 base, and 5 bases stayed unmatched. CDR1 and CDR2 from the germline V gene are SGHNT and YYREEE (reference sequence). The CDR3 loop spans 17 amino acids. CDR3 sequence reads: CASSLGGSGGSYNEQFF. As DNA, the CDR3 is TGTGCCAGCAGCTTGGGTGGTAGCGGGGGATCCTACAATGAGCAGTTCTTC.